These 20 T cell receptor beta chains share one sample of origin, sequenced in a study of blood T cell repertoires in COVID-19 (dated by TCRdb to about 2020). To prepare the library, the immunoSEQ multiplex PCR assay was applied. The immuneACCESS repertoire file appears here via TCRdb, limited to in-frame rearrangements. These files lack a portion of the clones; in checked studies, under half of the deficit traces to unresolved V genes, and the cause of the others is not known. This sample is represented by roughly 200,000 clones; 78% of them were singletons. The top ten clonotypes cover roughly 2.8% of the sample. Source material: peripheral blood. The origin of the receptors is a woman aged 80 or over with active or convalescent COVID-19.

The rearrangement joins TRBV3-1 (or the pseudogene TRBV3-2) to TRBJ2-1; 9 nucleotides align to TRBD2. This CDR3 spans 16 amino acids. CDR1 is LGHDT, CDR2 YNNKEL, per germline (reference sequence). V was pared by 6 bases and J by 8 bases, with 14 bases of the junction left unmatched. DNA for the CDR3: TGTGCCAGCAGATCTACAGCGGGGGGCCTGCAGTATGAGCAGTTCTTC. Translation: CASRSTAGGLQYEQFF.

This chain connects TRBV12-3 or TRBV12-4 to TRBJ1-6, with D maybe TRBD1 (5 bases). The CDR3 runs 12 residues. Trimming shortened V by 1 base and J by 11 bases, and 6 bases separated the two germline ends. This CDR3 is CASSLGRAPLHF. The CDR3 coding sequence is TGTGCCAGCAGTTTAGGCAGGGCACCCCTCCACTTT.

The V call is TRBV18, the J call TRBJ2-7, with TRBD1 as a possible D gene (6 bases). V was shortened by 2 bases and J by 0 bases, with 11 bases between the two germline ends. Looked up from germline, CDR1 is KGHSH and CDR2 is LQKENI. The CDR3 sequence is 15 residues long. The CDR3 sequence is CASSPEQGRSYEQYF. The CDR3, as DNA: TGTGCCAGCTCACCAGAGCAGGGGCGCTCCTACGAGCAGTACTTC.

In nucleotides, the CDR3 is TGTGCCAGCACCCAGGGGCTGTCCGGGGAGCTGTTTTTT. It yields the protein CASTQGLSGELFF. The V gene is TRBV6-5, the J gene TRBJ2-2; D might be TRBD1 (6 bases). Trimming left V 7 bases short and J 6 bases short, with 12 bases between. The CDR3 is 13 amino acids. Germline V CDR1 and CDR2: MNHEY, SVGAGI.

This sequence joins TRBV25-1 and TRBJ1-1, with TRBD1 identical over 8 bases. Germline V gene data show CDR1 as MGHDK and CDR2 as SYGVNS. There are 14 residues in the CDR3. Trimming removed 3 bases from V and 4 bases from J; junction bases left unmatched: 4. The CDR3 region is CASSDRGLGTEAFF. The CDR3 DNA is TGTGCCAGCAGTGACAGGGGGCTGGGCACTGAAGCTTTCTTT.

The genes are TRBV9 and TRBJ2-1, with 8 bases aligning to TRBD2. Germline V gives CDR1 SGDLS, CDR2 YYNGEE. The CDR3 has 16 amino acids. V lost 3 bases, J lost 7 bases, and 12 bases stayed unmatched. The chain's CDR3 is CASSGRGLGPVNEQFF. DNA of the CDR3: TGTGCCAGCAGCGGCCGGGGACTAGGCCCTGTAAATGAGCAGTTCTTC. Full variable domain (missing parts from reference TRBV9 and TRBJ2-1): DSGVTQTPKHLITATGQRVTLRCSPRSGDLSVYWYQQSLDQGLQFLIQYYNGEERAKGNILERFSAQQFPDLHSELNLSSLELGDSALYFCASSGRGLGPVNEQFFGPGTRLTVL.

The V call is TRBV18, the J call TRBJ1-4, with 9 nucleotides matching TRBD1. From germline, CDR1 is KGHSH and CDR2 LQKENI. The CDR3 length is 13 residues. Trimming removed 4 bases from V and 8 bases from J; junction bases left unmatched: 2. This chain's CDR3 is CASSQQGAEKLFF. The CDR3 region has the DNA TGTGCCAGCTCACAACAGGGGGCCGAAAAACTGTTTTTT.

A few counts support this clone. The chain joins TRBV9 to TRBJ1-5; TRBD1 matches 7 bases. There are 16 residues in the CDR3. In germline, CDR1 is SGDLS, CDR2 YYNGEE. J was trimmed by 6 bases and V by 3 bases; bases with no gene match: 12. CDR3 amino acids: CASSANHRGGCQPQHF. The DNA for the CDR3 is TGTGCCAGCAGCGCAAACCACAGGGGCGGCTGTCAGCCCCAGCATTTT.

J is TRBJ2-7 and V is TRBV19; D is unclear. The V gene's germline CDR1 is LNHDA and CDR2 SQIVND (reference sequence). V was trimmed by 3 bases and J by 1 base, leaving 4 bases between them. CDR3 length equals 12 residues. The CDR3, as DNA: TGTGCCAGTAGTATCGGTTCCTACGAGCAGTACTTC. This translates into CASSIGSYEQYF.

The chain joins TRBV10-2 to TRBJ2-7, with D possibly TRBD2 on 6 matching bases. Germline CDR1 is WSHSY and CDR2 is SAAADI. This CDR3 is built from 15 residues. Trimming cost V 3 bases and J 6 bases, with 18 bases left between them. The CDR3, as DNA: TGCGCCAGCAGTGACGTCGTTCGCGGGGTTGGCGAGCAGTACTTC. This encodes CASSDVVRGVGEQYF.

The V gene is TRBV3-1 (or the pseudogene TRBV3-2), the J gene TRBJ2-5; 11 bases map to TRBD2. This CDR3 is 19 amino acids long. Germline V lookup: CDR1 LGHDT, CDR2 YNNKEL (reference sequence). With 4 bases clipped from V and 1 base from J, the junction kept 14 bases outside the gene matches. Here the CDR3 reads CASSLQRTSGLWGQETQYF. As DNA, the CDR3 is TGTGCCAGCAGCCTTCAGAGGACTAGCGGGCTCTGGGGCCAAGAGACCCAGTACTTC.

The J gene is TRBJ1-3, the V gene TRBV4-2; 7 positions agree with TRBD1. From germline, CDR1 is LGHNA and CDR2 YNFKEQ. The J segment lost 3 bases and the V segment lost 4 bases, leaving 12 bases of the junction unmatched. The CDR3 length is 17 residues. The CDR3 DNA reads TGTGCCAGCAGCCTGATCCCCCGGGCAGGGGGTGGAAACACCATATATTTT. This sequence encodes CASSLIPRAGGGNTIYF.

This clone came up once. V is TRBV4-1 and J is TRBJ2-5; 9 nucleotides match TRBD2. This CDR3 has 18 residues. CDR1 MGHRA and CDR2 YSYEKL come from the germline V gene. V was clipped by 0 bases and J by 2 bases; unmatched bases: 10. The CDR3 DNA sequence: TGCGCCAGCAGCCAAGAGACAGGGACTAGCACTAATCAAGAGACCCAGTACTTC. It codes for CASSQETGTSTNQETQYF.

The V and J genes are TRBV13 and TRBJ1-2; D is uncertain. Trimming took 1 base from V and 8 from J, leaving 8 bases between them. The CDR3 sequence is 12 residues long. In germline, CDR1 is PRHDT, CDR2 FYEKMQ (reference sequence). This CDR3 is CASSLAGDGYTF. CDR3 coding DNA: TGTGCCAGCAGCTTAGCTGGAGACGGCTACACCTTC.

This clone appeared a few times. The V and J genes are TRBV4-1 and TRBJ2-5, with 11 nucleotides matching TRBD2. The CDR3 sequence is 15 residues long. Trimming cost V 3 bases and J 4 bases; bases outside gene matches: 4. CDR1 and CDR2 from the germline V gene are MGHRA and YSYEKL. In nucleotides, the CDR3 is TGCGCCAGCAGCCATCTAGCGGGGGGCTTAGAGACCCAGTACTTC. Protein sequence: CASSHLAGGLETQYF.

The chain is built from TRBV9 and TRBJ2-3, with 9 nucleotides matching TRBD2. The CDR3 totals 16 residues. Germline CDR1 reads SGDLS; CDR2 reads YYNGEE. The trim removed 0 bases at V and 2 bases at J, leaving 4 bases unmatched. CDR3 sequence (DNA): TGTGCCAGCAGCGTAGGAGCTAGCGGGGACACAGATACGCAGTATTTT. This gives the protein CASSVGASGDTDTQYF.

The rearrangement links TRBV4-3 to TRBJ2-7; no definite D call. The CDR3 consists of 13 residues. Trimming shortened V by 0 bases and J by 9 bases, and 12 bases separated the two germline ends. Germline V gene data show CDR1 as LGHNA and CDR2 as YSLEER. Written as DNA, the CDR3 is TGCGCCAGCAGCCAAGACCGAGGAATAGGGCAGTACTTC. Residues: CASSQDRGIGQYF.

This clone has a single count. This CDR3 reads CASSPRGTGLSYNEQFF. In nucleotides, the CDR3 is TGTGCCAGCAGCCCTAGGGGAACCGGGCTATCCTACAATGAGCAGTTCTTC. The chain employs TRBV7-6 and TRBJ2-1; D possibly corresponds to TRBD1 (5 bases). From germline, CDR1 is SGHVS and CDR2 FNYEAQ. There are 17 residues in the CDR3. The ends were cut back, 5 bases at V and 1 base at J, with 18 bases in the middle.

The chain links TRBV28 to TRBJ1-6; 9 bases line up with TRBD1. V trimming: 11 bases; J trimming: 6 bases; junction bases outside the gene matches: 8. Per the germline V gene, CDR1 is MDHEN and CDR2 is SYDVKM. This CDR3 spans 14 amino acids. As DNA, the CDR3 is TGTGCCTCCCGCTGGACAGGGGTTAATTCACCCCTCCACTTT. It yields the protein CASRWTGVNSPLHF.

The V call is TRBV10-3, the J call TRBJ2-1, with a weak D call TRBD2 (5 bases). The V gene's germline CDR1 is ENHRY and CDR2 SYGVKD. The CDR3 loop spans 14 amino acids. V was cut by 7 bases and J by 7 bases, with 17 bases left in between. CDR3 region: CAIKAGQPKNEQFF. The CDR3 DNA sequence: TGTGCCATCAAGGCGGGTCAACCTAAGAATGAGCAGTTCTTC.